The rows below give T cell receptor beta chains drawn from one sample of a study of regulatory T cells in long-lasting Graves disease. Via MiXCR, TCRdb re-called the multiplex PCR reads, giving one row per CDR3 protein. The data hold about 460,000 distinct CDR3 sequences, with about 20% observed a single time. Material: peripheral blood mononuclear cells (PBMCs), obtained when the disease was refractory, from a patient treated with antithyroid drugs. These receptor sequences come from a female donor with Graves disease. Both conserved end residues are part of each CDR3. Fields, in order: J gene, clone size, V gene, D gene, CDR3 protein, CDR3 DNA. A D gene is named only where the DNA matches it firmly. The listing skips clone size in some rows; elsewhere it reads once, few, many or a size class.

TRBJ1-1 | few | TRBV5-1 | . | CASSATGMMNTEAFF | TGCGCCAGCAGCGCGACGGGGATGATGAACACTGAAGCTTTCTTT
TRBJ1-1 | many | TRBV20-1 | . | CSAGLSVLNTEAFF | TGCAGTGCTGGGTTGTCGGTTCTTAACACTGAAGCTTTCTTT
TRBJ2-7 | . | TRBV7-2 | TRBD1 | CASSQRDRDIEQYF | TGTGCCAGCAGCCAGCGGGACAGGGACATCGAGCAGTACTTC
TRBJ2-2 | . | TRBV7-9 | TRBD2 | CASSHLAGGTGELFF | TGTGCCAGCAGCCATCTAGCGGGAGGCACCGGGGAGCTGTTTTTT
TRBJ2-1 | . | TRBV28 | TRBD1 | CASSSGTGYNEQFF | TGTGCCAGCAGTTCAGGGACAGGTTACAATGAGCAGTTCTTC
TRBJ1-1 | . | TRBV5-6 | . | CASSLARLKWDTEAFF | TGTGCCAGCAGCTTGGCCCGGTTGAAGTGGGACACTGAAGCTTTCTTT
TRBJ2-5 | many | TRBV12-3/TRBV12-4 | TRBD2 | CASSSSGLQETQYF | TGTGCCAGCAGTTCTAGCGGCCTCCAAGAGACCCAGTACTTC
TRBJ1-5 | . | TRBV13 | TRBD1 | CASSRYRGNSNQPQHF | TGTGCCAGCAGCCGATACAGGGGCAATAGCAATCAGCCCCAGCATTTT
TRBJ1-2 | . | TRBV5-4 | . | CASSLSQPLGHTF | TGTGCCAGCAGCTTGTCGCAGCCCCTTGGCCACACCTTC
TRBJ1-5 | many | TRBV7-2 | . | CASSLANNQPQHF | TGTGCCAGCAGCTTAGCTAACAATCAGCCCCAGCATTTT
TRBJ1-1 | many | TRBV27 | TRBD1 | CASRFDRANTEAFF | TGTGCCAGCAGATTTGACAGGGCGAACACTGAAGCTTTCTTT
TRBJ2-2 | many | TRBV25-1 | . | CASSEAGTNTGELFF | TGTGCCAGCAGTGAAGCAGGGACGAACACCGGGGAGCTGTTTTTT
TRBJ1-4 | many | TRBV20-1 | . | CSARKDEKLFF | TGCAGTGCTAGAAAGGATGAAAAACTGTTTTTT
TRBJ2-3 | . | TRBV11-2 | TRBD2 | CASTLAGDAFYPDTQYF | TGTGCCAGCACCCTAGCGGGGGACGCCTTTTACCCAGATACGCAGTATTTT
TRBJ2-5 | many | TRBV11-3 | . | CASSSRHQETQYF | TGTGCCAGCAGCTCCCGTCATCAAGAGACCCAGTACTTC
TRBJ2-3 | . | TRBV7-2 | . | CASSTKGGLVTDTQYF | TGTGCCAGCAGCACCAAGGGGGGGCTCGTCACAGATACGCAGTATTTT
TRBJ1-3 | . | TRBV14 | . | CASSQVRGLGNTIYF | TGTGCCAGCAGCCAAGTGAGGGGACTCGGAAACACCATATATTTT
TRBJ2-5 | many | TRBV2 | TRBD2 | CASRFAGGRGETQYF | TGTGCCAGCAGATTTGCGGGGGGCCGAGGGGAGACCCAGTACTTC
TRBJ2-7 | many | TRBV28 | . | CASSLITASGEQYF | TGTGCCAGCAGTCTGATTACAGCCTCTGGCGAGCAGTACTTC
TRBJ2-7 | few | TRBV4-3 | . | CASSQVSARGNYEQYF | TGCGCCAGCAGCCAAGTATCGGCCAGGGGAAACTACGAGCAGTACTTC
TRBJ1-1 | many | TRBV4-1 | TRBD1 | CASSQDRGNTEAFF | TGTGCCAGCAGCCAGGACAGGGGGAACACTGAAGCTTTCTTT
TRBJ1-5 | many | TRBV2 | TRBD1 | CASSGQGTGQPQHF | TGTGCCAGCAGTGGACAGGGCACGGGTCAGCCCCAGCATTTT
TRBJ2-1 | few | TRBV7-3 | TRBD2 | CASSTLAGEGNEQFF | TGTGCCAGCAGTACACTAGCGGGGGAAGGCAATGAGCAGTTCTTC
TRBJ1-2 | many | TRBV6-1 | . | CASFSGANYGYTF | TGTGCCAGCTTTTCGGGGGCTAACTATGGCTACACCTTC
TRBJ1-1 | few | TRBV19 | . | CASSISGAEAFF | TGTGCCAGTAGTATTTCGGGGGCTGAAGCTTTCTTT
TRBJ2-1 | . | TRBV11-2 | TRBD2 | CASRRLAGPYNEQFF | TGTGCCAGCAGGCGACTAGCGGGCCCCTACAATGAGCAGTTCTTC
TRBJ2-2 | . | TRBV6-2/TRBV6-3 | TRBD2 | CASSYLGGAGELFF | TGTGCCAGCAGTTACTTGGGAGGGGCCGGGGAGCTGTTTTTT
TRBJ2-7 | many | TRBV7-2 | TRBD2 | CASSLGGVRGVAEQYF | TGTGCCAGCAGCTTGGGGGGGGTTCGGGGAGTTGCCGAGCAGTACTTC
TRBJ2-7 | . | TRBV28 | . | CASSPLGLTISYEQYF | TGTGCCAGCAGCCCCCTTGGGTTAACTATCTCCTACGAGCAGTACTTC
TRBJ1-1 | few | TRBV14 | . | CASSQEWTRSTEAFF | TGTGCCAGCAGCCAAGAGTGGACCAGGAGCACTGAAGCTTTCTTT
TRBJ2-7 | . | TRBV6-1 | TRBD1 | CASTPVSVIGTGEAYEQYF | TGTGCCAGCACCCCGGTTTCGGTGATAGGGACAGGGGAGGCCTACGAGCAGTACTTC
TRBJ2-1 | . | TRBV7-9 | . | CASSFSSDNEQFF | TGTGCCAGCAGCTTTTCTAGCGACAATGAGCAGTTCTTC
TRBJ1-2 | many | TRBV20-1 | TRBD1 | CSARPGGDYGYTF | TGCAGTGCCCGACCAGGGGGTGACTATGGCTACACCTTC
TRBJ2-7 | many | TRBV2 | TRBD2 | CASSRDYVSYEQYF | TGTGCCAGCAGTCGGGACTACGTCTCCTACGAGCAGTACTTC
TRBJ1-1 | many | TRBV20-1 | . | CSASPGANTEAFF | TGCAGTGCTAGCCCCGGGGCTAACACTGAAGCTTTCTTT
TRBJ2-7 | . | TRBV7-8 | TRBD1 | CASSLAGGTSYEQYF | TGTGCCAGCAGCCTCGCAGGGGGCACAAGTTACGAGCAGTACTTC
TRBJ2-5 | many | TRBV7-3 | . | CASSPPGSQETQYF | TGTGCCAGCAGCCCCCCAGGCTCACAAGAGACCCAGTACTTC
TRBJ2-2 | . | TRBV5-4 | TRBD1 | CASSSAGQGRSGELFF | TGTGCCAGCAGCTCCGCGGGACAGGGAAGGAGCGGGGAGCTGTTTTTT
TRBJ1-1 | once | TRBV19 | . | CASSIRVSNTEAFF | TGTGCCAGTAGTATTCGGGTTTCGAACACTGAAGCTTTCTTT
TRBJ2-5 | few | TRBV6-1 | TRBD2 | CASSTLAGGRKTQYF | TGTGCCAGCAGTACCCTAGCGGGAGGGAGGAAGACCCAGTACTTC
TRBJ1-1 | many | TRBV28 | . | CASSSWMHEAFF | TGTGCCAGCAGTTCCTGGATGCATGAAGCTTTCTTT
TRBJ2-5 | many | TRBV7-2 | . | CASSRRTGTPEGETQYF | TGTGCCAGCAGCAGGAGGACCGGGACACCCGAAGGAGAGACCCAGTACTTC
TRBJ2-1 | many | TRBV28 | TRBD1 | CASSFPGQKQFF | TGTGCCAGCAGTTTCCCGGGACAGAAGCAGTTCTTC
TRBJ2-7 | many | TRBV6-2/TRBV6-3 | . | CASSYSSGTSYEQYF | TGTGCCAGCAGTTACTCCTCTGGGACAAGCTACGAGCAGTACTTC
TRBJ1-1 | few | TRBV5-1 | . | CASSAYRNTEAFF | TGCGCCAGCAGCGCTTACCGGAACACTGAAGCTTTCTTT
TRBJ1-5 | . | TRBV7-2 | . | CASSGGFWLSQPQHF | TGTGCCAGCAGCGGGGGCTTTTGGTTAAGTCAGCCCCAGCATTTT
TRBJ2-7 | few | TRBV14 | TRBD2 | CASSQEASGIYEQYF | TGTGCCAGCAGCCAAGAGGCTAGCGGGATCTACGAGCAGTACTTC
TRBJ2-7 | many | TRBV12-3/TRBV12-4 | TRBD1 | CASKFKGAASYEQYF | TGTGCCAGCAAATTCAAGGGGGCCGCTTCCTACGAGCAGTACTTC
TRBJ2-7 | . | TRBV5-4 | TRBD1 | CASSLDRGKSYEQYF | TGTGCCAGCAGCTTGGACAGGGGGAAATCCTACGAGCAGTACTTC
TRBJ1-1 | few | TRBV20-1 | . | CSARGRGDSHTEAFF | TGCAGTGCTAGAGGGCGGGGGGACTCCCACACTGAAGCTTTCTTT
TRBJ1-2 | many | TRBV29-1 | TRBD1 | CSVRTGGEYGYTF | TGCAGCGTTCGGACAGGGGGCGAATATGGCTACACCTTC
TRBJ1-5 | many | TRBV28 | . | CATLEGYQPQHF | TGTGCCACCCTCGAGGGATATCAGCCCCAGCATTTT
TRBJ2-7 | many | TRBV27 | . | CASSRLIEQSIEQYF | TGTGCCAGCAGCCGCCTTATCGAACAGTCAATCGAGCAGTACTTC
TRBJ1-2 | few | TRBV19 | . | CASSATGTTADGYTF | TGTGCCAGTAGTGCCACAGGCACCACGGCCGATGGCTACACCTTC
TRBJ2-5 | many | TRBV7-9 | . | CASSLLPEETQYF | TGTGCCAGCAGCTTACTGCCCGAGGAGACCCAGTACTTC
TRBJ1-5 | many | TRBV29-1 | TRBD1 | CSARTGSNQPQHF | TGCAGCGCAAGGACAGGATCCAATCAGCCCCAGCATTTT
TRBJ1-2 | many | TRBV15 | . | CATSSTGNYGYTF | TGTGCCACCAGCTCGACAGGAAACTATGGCTACACCTTC
TRBJ2-5 | . | TRBV19 | TRBD1 | CATGQGEETQYF | TGTGCCACCGGACAGGGCGAGGAGACCCAGTACTTC
TRBJ1-2 | many | TRBV24-1 | . | CATSDLWTGYTF | TGTGCCACCAGTGATTTGTGGACCGGCTACACCTTC
TRBJ2-1 | . | TRBV6-1 | . | CASSQAYNEQFF | TGTGCCAGCAGCCAGGCGTACAATGAGCAGTTCTTC